Shown below are 21 T cell receptor beta chains from a single sample sequenced in a study of T cell clusters in autoimmune cytopenias. TRB was amplified by touch-down multiplex PCR, primer pools A and B combined. TCRdb reanalyzed the multiplex PCR reads and collapses them to one entry per CDR3 protein, without DNA. Recorded for this sample: 8,000 or so distinct CDR3 sequences. Some 40,000 genome equivalents of blood DNA were amplified for TRB. The sequenced sample consisted of peripheral blood. The receptors come from a human donor with an autoimmune cytopenia or autoimmune hepatitis (not recorded which).

J is TRBJ2-3 and V is TRBV6-1; with no DNA, the TCRdb D assignment of TRBD2 cannot be verified. This CDR3 region has 13 residues. Germline V lookup: CDR1 MNHNS, CDR2 SASEGT. The CDR3 reads CASRGSNTDTQYF.

CDR3: CASSLEGRAGGTQYF. The chain employs TRBV5-6 and TRBJ2-3; the D gene TCRdb calls, TRBD2, cannot be checked with no DNA. Germline V gene sequence: CDR1 SGHDT, CDR2 YYEEEE. This CDR3 comprises 15 residues.

This CDR3 is CASSLRGSGNTIYF. This chain uses TRBV5-1 with TRBJ1-3. From germline, CDR1 is SGHRS and CDR2 YFSETQ. The CDR3 totals 14 residues. Using reference TRBV5-1 and TRBJ1-3 for the parts outside the CDR3, the full variable domain is KAGVTQTPRYLIKTRGQQVTLSCSPISGHRSVSWYQQTPGQGLQFLFEYFSETQRNKGNFPGRFSGRQFSNSRSEMNVSTLELGDSALYLCASSLRGSGNTIYFGEGSWLTVV.

This clonotype is called medium-sized based on its frequency. J is TRBJ2-7 and V is TRBV6-5; TCRdb designates TRBD1, a call that cannot be tested without DNA. The CDR3 has 13 amino acids. Germline V CDR1 and CDR2: MNHEY, SVGAGI. CDR3 residues: CASSGHGAYEQYF.

The chain has TRBV30 and TRBJ1-1; TCRdb's assignment of TRBD1 cannot be checked, as there is no DNA. The CDR3 runs to 14 residues. Germline CDR1 and CDR2: GTSNPN and SVGIG (reference sequence). This chain's CDR3 is CAWSAGARGTEAFF.

The rearrangement uses TRBV5-4 and TRBJ2-2; TCRdb proposes TRBD1, but this gene call is untestable without DNA. CDR3 length equals 16 residues. Germline V CDR1 and CDR2: SGHNT, YYREEE (reference sequence). CDR3 amino acids: CASSLGSGANSGELFF.

V usage is TRBV10-3 and J usage is TRBJ1-1; TCRdb outputs TRBD1, but without DNA this stays unchecked. Germline V gene sequence: CDR1 ENHRY, CDR2 SYGVKD. CDR3 length equals 13 residues. CDR3 residues: CATQGTVNTEAFF.

The chain recombines TRBV29-1 with TRBJ1-1. Per the germline V gene, CDR1 is SQVTM and CDR2 is ANQGSEA. The CDR3 runs to 12 residues. CDR3 protein: CSVVVSNTEAFF.

According to its frequency, this clonotype is medium-sized (0.01 to 0.1%). This rearrangement joins TRBV29-1 to TRBJ2-1. CDR1 and CDR2 (germline): SQVTM, ANQGSEA. The CDR3 contains 14 residues. CDR3 residues: CSVERTVSYNEQFF.

J is TRBJ1-2 and V is TRBV10-3. Germline V gene data show CDR1 as ENHRY and CDR2 as SYGVKD. The CDR3 runs to 13 residues. This CDR3 is CAISEGASGGYTF.

The chain uses TRBV6-5 and TRBJ2-7; TCRdb outputs TRBD2, but without DNA this stays unchecked. This CDR3 comprises 15 residues. Germline assignment: CDR1 MNHEY and CDR2 SVGAGI. The CDR3 region is CASRRTSGSAYEQYF.

The gene calls are TRBV10-3 and TRBJ1-1. Germline V gene lookup returns CDR1 ENHRY and CDR2 SYGVKD. The CDR3 is made up of 13 amino acids. CDR3 amino acids: CAISAGGNGEAFF.

V gene TRBV18 combines with J gene TRBJ1-2; TCRdb gives TRBD1 as the D gene, but with no DNA this cannot be confirmed. This CDR3 has 16 amino acids. CDR1 KGHSH and CDR2 LQKENI come from the germline V gene. The CDR3 loop reads CASSPPGQGLTYGYTF.

Measured by frequency, this clonotype is medium-sized. This chain connects TRBV12-3 or TRBV12-4 to TRBJ2-7; TCRdb's assignment of TRBD1 cannot be checked, as there is no DNA. The CDR3 is 11 amino acids. The CDR3 loop reads CASSRGVEQYF.

Considering frequency, this clonotype is medium-sized. The rearrangement joins TRBV30 to TRBJ2-3; TCRdb indicates TRBD1, and absent DNA this call remains unverified. Germline CDR1 is GTSNPN and CDR2 is SVGIG (reference sequence). CDR3 length equals 12 residues. CDR3 region: CAWSEGGTTQYF.

V usage is TRBV6-1 and J usage is TRBJ1-2; TCRdb designates TRBD1, a call that cannot be tested without DNA. Germline V gene data show CDR1 as MNHNS and CDR2 as SASEGT. The CDR3 has 17 residues. The CDR3 spells CASSETIGAGADYGYTF.

The chain has TRBV5-4 and TRBJ2-1; TCRdb calls TRBD2, which cannot be checked without DNA. The CDR3 loop spans 16 amino acids. Germline CDR1 is SGHNT and CDR2 is YYREEE (reference sequence). This chain's CDR3 is CASSPGLAGALDEQFF.

The V call is TRBV6-1, the J call TRBJ1-6. The germline CDR1 and CDR2 sequences are MNHNS and SASEGT. The CDR3 loop spans 12 amino acids. CDR3 residues: CASSEGYSPLHF.

By frequency, this clonotype is medium-sized. V and J are TRBV27 and TRBJ2-7; TCRdb designates TRBD2, a call that cannot be tested without DNA. The length of the CDR3 is 16 residues. Germline V gene data show CDR1 as MNHEY and CDR2 as SMNVEV (reference sequence). The CDR3 sequence: CASSWGTSGRSYEQYF.

The rearrangement joins TRBV11-2 to TRBJ2-2; TCRdb selects TRBD2, and the lack of DNA leaves this call unchecked. The CDR3 is made up of 15 amino acids. The V gene's germline CDR1 is SGHAT and CDR2 FQNNGV. This CDR3 is CASSNSGSGSGELFF. Looking up the rest from reference TRBV11-2 and TRBJ2-2 gives the full variable domain: EAGVAQSPRYKIIEKRQSVAFWCNPISGHATLYWYQQILGQGPKLLIQFQNNGVVDDSQLPKDRFSAERLKGVDSTLKIQPAKLEDSAVYLCASSNSGSGSGELFFGEGSRLTVL.

The CDR3 region is CASSPRTSRDNTGELFF. The rearrangement links TRBV18 to TRBJ2-2; the D gene TCRdb calls, TRBD2, cannot be checked with no DNA. From germline, CDR1 is KGHSH and CDR2 LQKENI. The CDR3 totals 17 residues. Based on the CDR3 plus reference TRBV18 and TRBJ2-2, the full variable domain is NAGVMQNPRHLVRRRGQEARLRCSPMKGHSHVYWYRQLPEEGLKFMVYLQKENIIDESGMPKERFSAEFPKEGPSILRIQQVVRGDSAAYFCASSPRTSRDNTGELFFGEGSRLTVL.